Sequencing of this T cell receptor (beta chain) was carried out in a study of control samples from healthy donors and cancer patients. Trimming at V came to 4 bases and at J to 6 bases, leaving 9 bases not matched to a gene. The CDR3 has 16 residues. Germline V gene lookup returns CDR1 MNHNS and CDR2 SASEGT. Assay: immunoSEQ multiplex PCR; the TCRdb copy retains only in-frame clones and omits some. This table holds some 120,000 clones, roughly 90% found once. This sequence was found in a young man in good health. Sequenced: blood. The V call is TRBV6-1, the J call TRBJ2-3, with 11 positions matching TRBD1. CDR3 sequence: CASSAYTGTGGDTQYF. CDR3 bases: TGTGCCAGCAGTGCGTACACCGGGACAGGGGGGGATACGCAGTATTTT.